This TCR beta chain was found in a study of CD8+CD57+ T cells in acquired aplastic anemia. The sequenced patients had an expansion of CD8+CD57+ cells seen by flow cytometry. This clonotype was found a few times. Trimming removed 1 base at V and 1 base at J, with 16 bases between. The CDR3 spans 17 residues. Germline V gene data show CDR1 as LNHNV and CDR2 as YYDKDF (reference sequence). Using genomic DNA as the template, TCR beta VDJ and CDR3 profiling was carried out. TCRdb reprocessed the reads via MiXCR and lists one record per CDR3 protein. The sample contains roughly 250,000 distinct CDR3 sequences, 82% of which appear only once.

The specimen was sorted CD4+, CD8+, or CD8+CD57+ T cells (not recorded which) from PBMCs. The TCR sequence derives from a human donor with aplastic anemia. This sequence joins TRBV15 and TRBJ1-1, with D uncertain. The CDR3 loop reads CATSRVRTPDRNTEAFF. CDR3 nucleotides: TGTGCCACCAGCAGAGTCCGCACGCCGGATCGGAACACTGAAGCTTTCTTT.